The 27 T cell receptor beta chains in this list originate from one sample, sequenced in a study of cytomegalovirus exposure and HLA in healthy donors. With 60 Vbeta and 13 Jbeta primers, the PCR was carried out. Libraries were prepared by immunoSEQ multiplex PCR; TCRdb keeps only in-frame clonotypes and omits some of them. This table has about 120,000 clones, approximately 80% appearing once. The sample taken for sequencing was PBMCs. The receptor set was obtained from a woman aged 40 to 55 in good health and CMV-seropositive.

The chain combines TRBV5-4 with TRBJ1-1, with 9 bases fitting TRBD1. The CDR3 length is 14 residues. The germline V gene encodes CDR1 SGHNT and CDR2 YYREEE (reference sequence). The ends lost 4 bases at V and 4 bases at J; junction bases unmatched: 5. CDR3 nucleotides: TGTGCCAGCAGCGTAGGACAGGGGCCCACTGAAGCTTTCTTT. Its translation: CASSVGQGPTEAFF.

The CDR3 DNA reads as TGTGCCAGCGGCCTAAGAGCGGCTGGAAACACCATATATTTT. This translates into CASGLRAAGNTIYF. The chain joins TRBV9 to TRBJ1-3; D uncertain. Trimming removed 7 bases from V and 2 bases from J, with 13 bases in between. The CDR3 contains 14 residues. CDR1 is SGDLS, CDR2 YYNGEE, per germline.

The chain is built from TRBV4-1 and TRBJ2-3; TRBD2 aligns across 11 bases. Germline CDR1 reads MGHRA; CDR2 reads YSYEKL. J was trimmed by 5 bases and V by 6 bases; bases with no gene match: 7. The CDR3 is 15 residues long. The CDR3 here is CASRPTSGGIDTQYF. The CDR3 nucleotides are TGCGCCAGCAGACCCACTAGCGGGGGAATAGATACGCAGTATTTT.

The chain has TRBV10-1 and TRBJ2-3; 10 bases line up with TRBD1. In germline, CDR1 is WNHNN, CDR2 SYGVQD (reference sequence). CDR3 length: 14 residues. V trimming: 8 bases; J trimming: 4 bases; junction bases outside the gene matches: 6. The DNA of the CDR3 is TGCGCCAGCGAACCCGGGACAGGGGCAGATACGCAGTATTTT. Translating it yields CASEPGTGADTQYF.

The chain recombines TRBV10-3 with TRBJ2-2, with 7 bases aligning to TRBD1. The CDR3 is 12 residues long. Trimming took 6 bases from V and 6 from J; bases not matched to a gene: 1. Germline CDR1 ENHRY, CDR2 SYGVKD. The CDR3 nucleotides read TGTGCCATCAGCGACAGGGCCGGGGAGCTGTTTTTT. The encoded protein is CAISDRAGELFF.

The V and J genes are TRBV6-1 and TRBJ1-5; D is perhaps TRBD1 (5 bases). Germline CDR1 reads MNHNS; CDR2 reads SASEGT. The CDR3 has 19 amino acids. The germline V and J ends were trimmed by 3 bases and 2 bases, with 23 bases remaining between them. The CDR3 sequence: CASSERAGQFDMGNQPQHF. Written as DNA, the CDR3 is TGTGCCAGCAGTGAGCGAGCGGGGCAATTTGATATGGGCAATCAGCCCCAGCATTTT.

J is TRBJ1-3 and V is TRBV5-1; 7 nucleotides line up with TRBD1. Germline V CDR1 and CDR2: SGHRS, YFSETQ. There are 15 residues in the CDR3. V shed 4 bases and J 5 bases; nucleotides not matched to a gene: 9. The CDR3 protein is CASSPTGDSRNTIYF. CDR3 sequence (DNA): TGCGCCAGCAGCCCTACAGGGGACTCGCGAAACACCATATATTTT.

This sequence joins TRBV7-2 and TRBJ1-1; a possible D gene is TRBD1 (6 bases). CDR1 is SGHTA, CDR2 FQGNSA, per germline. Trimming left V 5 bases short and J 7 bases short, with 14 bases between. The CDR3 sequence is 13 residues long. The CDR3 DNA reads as TGTGCCAGCAGCGCCACAGGGAGATATGAAGCTTTCTTT. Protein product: CASSATGRYEAFF.

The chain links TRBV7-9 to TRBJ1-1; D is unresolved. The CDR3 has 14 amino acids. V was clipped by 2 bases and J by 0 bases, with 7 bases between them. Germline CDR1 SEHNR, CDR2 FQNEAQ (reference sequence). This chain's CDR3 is CASSLTGMNTEAFF. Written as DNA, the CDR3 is TGTGCCAGCAGCTTAACGGGAATGAACACTGAAGCTTTCTTT.

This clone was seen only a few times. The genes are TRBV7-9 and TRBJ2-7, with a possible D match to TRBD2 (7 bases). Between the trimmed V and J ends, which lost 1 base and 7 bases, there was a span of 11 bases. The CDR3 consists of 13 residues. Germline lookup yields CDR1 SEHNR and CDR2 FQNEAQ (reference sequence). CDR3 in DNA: TGTGCCAGCAGCTTAGGGGGGGGGCGTGAGCAGTACTTC. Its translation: CASSLGGGREQYF.

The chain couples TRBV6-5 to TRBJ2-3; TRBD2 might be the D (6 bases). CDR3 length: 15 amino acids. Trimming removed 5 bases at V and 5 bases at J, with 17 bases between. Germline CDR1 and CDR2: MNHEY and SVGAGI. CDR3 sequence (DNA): TGTGCCAGCAGTCTGATGGCGGGGCTGAAAGATACGCAGTATTTT. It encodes CASSLMAGLKDTQYF.

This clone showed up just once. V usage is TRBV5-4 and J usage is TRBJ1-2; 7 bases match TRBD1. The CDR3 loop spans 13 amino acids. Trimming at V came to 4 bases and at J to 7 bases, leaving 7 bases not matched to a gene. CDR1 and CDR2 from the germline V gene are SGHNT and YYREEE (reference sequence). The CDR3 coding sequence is TGTGCCAGCAGCGTTGACAGGGTGAGTGGCTACACCTTC. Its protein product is CASSVDRVSGYTF.

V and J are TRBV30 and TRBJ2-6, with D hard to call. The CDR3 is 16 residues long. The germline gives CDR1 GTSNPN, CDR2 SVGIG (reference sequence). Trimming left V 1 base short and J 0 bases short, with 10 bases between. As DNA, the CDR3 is TGTGCCTGGAGTGCCAATCCGGGCTCTGGGGCCAACGTCCTGACTTTC. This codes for CAWSANPGSGANVLTF.

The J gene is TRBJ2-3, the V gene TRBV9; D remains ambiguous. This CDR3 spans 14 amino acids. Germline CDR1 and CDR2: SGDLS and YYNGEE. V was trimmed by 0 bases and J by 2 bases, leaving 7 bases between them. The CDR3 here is CASSVVDNTDTQYF. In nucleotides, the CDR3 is TGTGCCAGCAGCGTAGTAGACAACACAGATACGCAGTATTTT. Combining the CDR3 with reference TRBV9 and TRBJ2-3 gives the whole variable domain DSGVTQTPKHLITATGQRVTLRCSPRSGDLSVYWYQQSLDQGLQFLIQYYNGEERAKGNILERFSAQQFPDLHSELNLSSLELGDSALYFCASSVVDNTDTQYFGPGTRLTVL.

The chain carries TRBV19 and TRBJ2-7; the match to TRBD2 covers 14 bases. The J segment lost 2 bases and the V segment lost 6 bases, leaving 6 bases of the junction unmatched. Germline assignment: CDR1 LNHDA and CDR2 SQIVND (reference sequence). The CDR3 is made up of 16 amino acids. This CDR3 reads CASSPPGLAGAYEQYF. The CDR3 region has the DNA TGTGCCAGTAGCCCGCCGGGACTAGCGGGGGCCTACGAGCAGTACTTC.

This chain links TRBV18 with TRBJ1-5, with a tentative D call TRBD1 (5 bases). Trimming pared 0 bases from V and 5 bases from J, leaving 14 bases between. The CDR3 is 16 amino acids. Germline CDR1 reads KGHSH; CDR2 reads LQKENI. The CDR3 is CASSPPTARGHQPQHF. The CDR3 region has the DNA TGTGCCAGCTCACCACCGACGGCAAGGGGTCATCAGCCCCAGCATTTT. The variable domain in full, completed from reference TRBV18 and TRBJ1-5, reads NAGVMQNPRHLVRRRGQEARLRCSPMKGHSHVYWYRQLPEEGLKFMVYLQKENIIDESGMPKERFSAEFPKEGPSILRIQQVVRGDSAAYFCASSPPTARGHQPQHFGDGTRLSIL.

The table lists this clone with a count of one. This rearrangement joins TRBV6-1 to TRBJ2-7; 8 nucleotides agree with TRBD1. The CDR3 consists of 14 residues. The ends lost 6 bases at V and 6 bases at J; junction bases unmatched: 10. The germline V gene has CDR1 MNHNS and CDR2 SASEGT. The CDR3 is CASSPGQGRREQYF. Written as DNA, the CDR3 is TGTGCCAGCAGCCCCGGACAGGGCCGTCGCGAGCAGTACTTC.

This CDR3 reads CASSLSTLARETQYF. The CDR3 DNA reads as TGTGCCAGCAGTTTATCGACACTAGCAAGAGAGACCCAGTACTTC. The chain uses TRBV27 and TRBJ2-5; a weak D match, TRBD2 (6 bases). V was clipped by 0 bases and J by 4 bases, with 12 bases between them. This CDR3 has 15 residues. The germline V gene encodes CDR1 MNHEY and CDR2 SMNVEV (reference sequence).

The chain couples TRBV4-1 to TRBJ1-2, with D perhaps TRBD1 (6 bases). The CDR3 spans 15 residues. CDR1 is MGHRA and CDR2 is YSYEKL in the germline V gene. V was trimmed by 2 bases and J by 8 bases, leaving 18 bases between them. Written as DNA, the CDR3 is TGCGCCAGCAGCCAAAACTTGGACAGCGCCAAGGGCTACACCTTC. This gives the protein CASSQNLDSAKGYTF.

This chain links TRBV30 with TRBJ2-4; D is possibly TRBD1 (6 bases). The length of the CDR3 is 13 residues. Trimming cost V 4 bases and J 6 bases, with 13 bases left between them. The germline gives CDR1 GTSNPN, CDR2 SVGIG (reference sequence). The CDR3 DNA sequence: TGTGCCTGGAAGGTACAGGGTGGAAACATTCAGTACTTC. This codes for CAWKVQGGNIQYF. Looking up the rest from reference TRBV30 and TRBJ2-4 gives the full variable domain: SQTIHQWPATLVQPVGSPLSLECTVEGTSNPNLYWYRQAAGRGLQLLFYSVGIGQISSEVPQNLSASRPQDRQFILSSKKLLLSDSGFYLCAWKVQGGNIQYFGAGTRLSVL.

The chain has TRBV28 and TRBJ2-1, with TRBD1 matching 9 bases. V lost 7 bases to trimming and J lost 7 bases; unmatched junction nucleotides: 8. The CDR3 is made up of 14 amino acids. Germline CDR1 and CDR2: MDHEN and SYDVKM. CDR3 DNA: TGTGCCAGCAAATCACAGGGGGCTCGGAATGAGCAGTTCTTC. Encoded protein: CASKSQGARNEQFF.

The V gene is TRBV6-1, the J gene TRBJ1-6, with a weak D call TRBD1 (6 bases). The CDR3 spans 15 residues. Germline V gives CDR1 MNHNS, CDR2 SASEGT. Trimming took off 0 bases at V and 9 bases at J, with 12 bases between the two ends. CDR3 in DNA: TGTGCCAGCAGTGAAGCAGACAGGTTGGGTTCACCCCTCCACTTT. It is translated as CASSEADRLGSPLHF.

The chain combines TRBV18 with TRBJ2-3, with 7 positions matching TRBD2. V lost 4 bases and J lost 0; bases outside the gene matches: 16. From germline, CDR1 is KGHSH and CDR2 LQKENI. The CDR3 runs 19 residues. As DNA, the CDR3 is TGTGCCAGCTCACGAAACCCAACGGAGCGGGGATCTAGCACAGATACGCAGTATTTT. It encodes CASSRNPTERGSSTDTQYF.

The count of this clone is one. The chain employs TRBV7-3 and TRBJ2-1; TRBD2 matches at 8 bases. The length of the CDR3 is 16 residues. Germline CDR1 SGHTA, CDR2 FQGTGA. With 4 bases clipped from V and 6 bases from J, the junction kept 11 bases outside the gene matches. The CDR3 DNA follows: TGTGCCAGCAGCTCATATCTGGAGCGGGGGTTCAATGAGCAGTTCTTC. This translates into CASSSYLERGFNEQFF.

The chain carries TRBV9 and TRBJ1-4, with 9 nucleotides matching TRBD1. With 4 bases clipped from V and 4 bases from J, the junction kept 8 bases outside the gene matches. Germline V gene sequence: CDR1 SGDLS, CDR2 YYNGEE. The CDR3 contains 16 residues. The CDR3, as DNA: TGTGCCAGCAGCCCCCGAACAGGGGGCGGTAATGAAAAACTGTTTTTT. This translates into CASSPRTGGGNEKLFF. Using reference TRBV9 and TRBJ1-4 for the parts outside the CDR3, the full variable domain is DSGVTQTPKHLITATGQRVTLRCSPRSGDLSVYWYQQSLDQGLQFLIQYYNGEERAKGNILERFSAQQFPDLHSELNLSSLELGDSALYFCASSPRTGGGNEKLFFGSGTQLSVL.

The CDR3 DNA follows: TGCAGCATCGAGCGGGGGGGTCACAATGAGCAGTTCTTC. This codes for CSIERGGHNEQFF. This chain joins TRBV29-1 and TRBJ2-1; 10 nucleotides agree with TRBD2. Germline-derived CDR1 and CDR2 are SQVTM and ANQGSEA. V was clipped by 8 bases and J by 5 bases; unmatched bases: 6. This CDR3 is built from 13 residues.

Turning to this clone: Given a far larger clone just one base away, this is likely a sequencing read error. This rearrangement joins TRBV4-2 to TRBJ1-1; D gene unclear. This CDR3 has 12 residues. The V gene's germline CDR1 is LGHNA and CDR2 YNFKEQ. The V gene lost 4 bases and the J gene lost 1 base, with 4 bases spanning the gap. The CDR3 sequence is CASSRGNTEAFF. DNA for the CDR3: TGTGCCAGCAGCCGAGGGAACACTGAAGCTTTCTTT.